This is a list of T cell receptor beta chains from one sample in a study of blood T cell repertoires in COVID-19. Only in-frame clones appear in the TCRdb table, and some are missing; sequencing was by immunoSEQ multiplex PCR. Among some 90,000 clones, 75% to 90% were seen once, and the ten largest hold 18%. Sequenced input: peripheral blood. These receptors were taken from an elderly woman with acute or convalescent COVID-19. The CDR3 runs from the conserved cysteine through the conserved F or W. The D gene is left open where the match is weak. Clone size, where shown, is once, few, many, or a class for clones that have expanded.

abundance	j_gene	v_gene	len	d_gene	CDR3aa	CDR3nt
NA	TRBJ2-5	TRBV30	15	TRBD1	CAWSTATGGVETQYF	TGTGCCTGGAGTACTGCGACAGGGGGCGTGGAGACCCAGTACTTC
NA	TRBJ1-2	TRBV18	13	NA	CASSPGQDYGYTF	TGTGCCAGCTCACCAGGCCAGGACTATGGCTACACCTTC
once	TRBJ1-1	TRBV29-1	13	TRBD1	CSVAQGVNTEAFF	TGCAGCGTTGCACAGGGGGTTAACACTGAAGCTTTCTTT
NA	TRBJ1-1	TRBV6-6	16	TRBD1	CASSHGQGGAGTEAFF	TGTGCCAGCAGTCACGGACAGGGAGGGGCGGGCACTGAAGCTTTCTTT
once	TRBJ1-1	TRBV5-6	14	NA	CASSHRAGGTEAFF	TGTGCCAGCAGCCACCGGGCCGGCGGGACTGAAGCTTTCTTT
NA	TRBJ2-3	TRBV7-9	16	TRBD2	CASSSGLAGVSDTQYF	TGTGCCAGCAGCTCCGGACTAGCGGGGGTCTCAGATACGCAGTATTTT
NA	TRBJ2-7	TRBV9	15	NA	CASSVGRASSYEQYF	TGTGCCAGCAGCGTAGGGCGGGCCAGCTCCTACGAGCAGTACTTC
NA	TRBJ1-2	TRBV6-5	14	TRBD1	CASSRGQGGYGYTF	TGTGCCAGCAGTCGTGGACAGGGTGGCTATGGCTACACCTTC
NA	TRBJ1-5	TRBV27	14	NA	CASSGSGGPGPQHF	TGTGCCAGCAGTGGAAGTGGGGGCCCGGGACCCCAGCATTTT
few	TRBJ2-2	TRBV7-6	15	NA	CASSLLAGAIGELFF	TGTGCCAGCAGCTTACTGGCAGGGGCGATCGGGGAGCTGTTTTTT
NA	TRBJ1-2	TRBV5-4	14	TRBD1	CASSGDRVIYGYTF	TGTGCCAGCAGCGGGGACAGGGTAATCTATGGCTACACCTTC
NA	TRBJ1-1	TRBV2	14	TRBD1	CASSSDRGVPEAFF	TGTGCCAGCAGTAGCGACAGGGGTGTTCCTGAAGCTTTCTTT
many	TRBJ2-2	TRBV6-4	14	NA	CASVREHGMGELFF	TGTGCCAGCGTCCGGGAACACGGGATGGGGGAGCTGTTTTTT
once	TRBJ1-2	TRBV5-6	14	TRBD1	CASSRTGGTLGYTF	TGTGCCAGCAGCCGGACAGGGGGTACGCTGGGCTACACCTTC
NA	TRBJ1-2	TRBV18	13	NA	CASSPSEGWGYTF	TGTGCCAGCTCACCTTCTGAGGGTTGGGGCTACACCTTC
NA	TRBJ2-1	TRBV18	17	NA	CASSPYYTAGLYNEQFF	TGTGCCAGCTCACCATATTATACAGCGGGCCTCTACAATGAGCAGTTCTTC
NA	TRBJ1-2	TRBV7-3	13	NA	CASSLQGYYGYTF	TGTGCCAGCAGCCTCCAGGGGTACTATGGCTACACCTTC
NA	TRBJ2-2	TRBV19	16	TRBD2	CASSNTAGALTGELFF	TGTGCCAGTAGTAACACAGCGGGGGCCCTCACCGGGGAGCTGTTTTTT
NA	TRBJ1-1	TRBV6-5	14	NA	CASSWGTGVTEAFF	TGTGCCAGCAGTTGGGGGACGGGGGTGACTGAAGCTTTCTTT
NA	TRBJ2-1	TRBV5-6	17	NA	CASSLMAGARNFYEQFF	TGTGCCAGCAGCTTGATGGCGGGGGCGAGGAATTTCTATGAGCAGTTCTTC
NA	TRBJ2-5	TRBV11-3	15	TRBD1	CASSPGQGDRETQYF	TGTGCCAGCAGCCCGGGACAGGGGGATAGAGAGACCCAGTACTTC
NA	TRBJ2-7	TRBV5-1	14	NA	CASSPSTGANEQYF	TGCGCCAGCAGCCCTAGTACAGGAGCCAACGAGCAGTACTTC
NA	TRBJ2-5	TRBV19	16	NA	CASSIEGRTRQETQYF	TGTGCCAGTAGTATAGAGGGCAGAACCCGCCAAGAGACCCAGTACTTC
NA	TRBJ1-1	TRBV6-5	14	TRBD1	CASSRGQVNTEAFF	TGTGCCAGCAGCCGAGGACAGGTGAACACTGAAGCTTTCTTT
NA	TRBJ1-4	TRBV11-2	14	NA	CASSFGAPNEKLFF	TGTGCCAGCAGCTTCGGAGCCCCGAATGAAAAACTGTTTTTT
NA	TRBJ2-3	TRBV2	14	TRBD1	CASRGTGGADTQYF	TGTGCCAGCAGGGGGACAGGGGGCGCAGATACGCAGTATTTT
NA	TRBJ1-4	TRBV11-3	14	NA	CASSRGALNEKLFF	TGTGCCAGCAGCCGGGGAGCCCTTAATGAAAAACTGTTTTTT
few	TRBJ1-2	TRBV9	15	NA	CASSLQGQGAYGYTF	TGTGCCAGCAGCCTCCAGGGGCAGGGAGCGTATGGCTACACCTTC
once	TRBJ2-1	TRBV27	16	NA	CASSLKVLAPYNEQFF	TGTGCCAGCAGTTTAAAGGTACTAGCACCCTACAATGAGCAGTTCTTC
NA	TRBJ2-7	TRBV7-8	15	NA	CASSLAGQNSYEQYF	TGTGCCAGCAGCTTAGCCGGACAGAACTCCTACGAGCAGTACTTC
once	TRBJ2-2	TRBV3-1/TRBV3-2	17	TRBD2	CASSQGLAGGPTGELFF	TGTGCCAGCAGCCAAGGACTAGCGGGGGGGCCGACCGGGGAGCTGTTTTTT
NA	TRBJ1-2	TRBV6-1	16	NA	CASSEALAGVNYGYTF	TGTGCCAGCAGTGAAGCCTTGGCAGGGGTTAACTATGGCTACACCTTC
NA	TRBJ1-3	TRBV4-1	14	NA	CASSPRGSGNTIYF	TGCGCCAGCAGCCCGAGGGGGTCTGGAAACACCATATATTTT
NA	TRBJ1-1	TRBV10-3	12	NA	CAISGGGTEAFF	TGTGCCATCAGTGGAGGGGGTACTGAAGCTTTCTTT
NA	TRBJ2-7	TRBV25-1	13	NA	CASSPQGPYEQYF	TGTGCCAGCAGTCCCCAGGGCCCCTACGAGCAGTACTTC
NA	TRBJ1-6	TRBV19	15	NA	CASSKLNSYNSPLHF	TGTGCCAGTAGTAAGCTGAACTCCTATAATTCACCCCTCCACTTT
NA	TRBJ2-3	TRBV4-2	15	NA	CASSPLGGASDTQYF	TGTGCCAGCAGCCCGCTGGGGGGGGCTTCTGATACGCAGTATTTT
NA	TRBJ2-3	TRBV5-4	16	NA	CASSWRGVMGADTQYF	TGTGCCAGCAGCTGGAGGGGTGTTATGGGCGCAGATACGCAGTATTTT
NA	TRBJ1-1	TRBV5-1	14	TRBD1	CASSLWQGGTEAFF	TGCGCCAGCAGCTTGTGGCAGGGGGGCACTGAAGCTTTCTTT
NA	TRBJ2-7	TRBV10-3	16	NA	CAISESTGRSSYEQYF	TGTGCCATCAGTGAGTCGACGGGGAGAAGCTCCTACGAGCAGTACTTC
NA	TRBJ2-3	TRBV15	17	NA	CATSRDEGAASTDTQYF	TGTGCCACCAGCAGAGATGAAGGGGCGGCTAGCACAGATACGCAGTATTTT
NA	TRBJ2-1	TRBV7-9	19	NA	CASSPRQTARLSPYNEQFF	TGTGCCAGCAGCCCCCGACAGACTGCTAGACTCTCGCCCTACAATGAGCAGTTCTTC
NA	TRBJ2-3	TRBV4-2	16	NA	CASSQAAGTSTDTQYF	TGTGCCAGCAGCCAAGCCGCCGGGACTAGCACAGATACGCAGTATTTT
NA	TRBJ2-3	TRBV7-6	15	TRBD2	CASSYLAGGRSKQYF	TGTGCCAGCAGTTATCTAGCGGGGGGGCGGTCGAAGCAGTATTTT
NA	TRBJ2-2	TRBV5-1	15	NA	CASSFLGGRHGELFF	TGCGCCAGCAGCTTCCTGGGGGGGCGTCACGGGGAGCTGTTTTTT
NA	TRBJ1-6	TRBV5-1	16	NA	CASSLEVAGGNSPLHF	TGCGCCAGCAGCTTGGAGGTGGCAGGAGGAAATTCACCCCTCCACTTT
few	TRBJ1-3	TRBV10-1	14	NA	CASKPHGSGNTIYF	TGCGCCAGCAAGCCCCACGGCTCTGGAAACACCATATATTTT
NA	TRBJ1-1	TRBV5-1	13	TRBD1	CASSLGTGIEAFF	TGCGCCAGCAGCTTGGGGACAGGGATTGAAGCTTTCTTT
NA	TRBJ1-5	TRBV2	14	NA	CASREGTSSQPQHF	TGTGCCAGCCGCGAGGGGACATCTTCGCAGCCCCAGCATTTT
NA	TRBJ1-3	TRBV20-1	14	NA	CSASVPGSGNTIYF	TGCAGTGCTAGTGTCCCAGGGTCTGGAAACACCATATATTTT
NA	TRBJ2-2	TRBV28	17	NA	CASSFGRGRSNTGELFF	TGTGCCAGCAGTTTCGGAAGGGGCAGGAGCAACACCGGGGAGCTGTTTTTT
NA	TRBJ2-7	TRBV5-1	13	TRBD1	CASRGDRGYEQYF	TGCGCCAGCAGAGGGGACAGGGGGTACGAGCAGTACTTC
once	TRBJ2-4	TRBV19	17	TRBD1	CASSIGGQGAPKNIQYF	TGTGCCAGTAGTATAGGAGGACAGGGGGCGCCCAAAAACATTCAGTACTTT
NA	TRBJ1-1	TRBV18	12	NA	CASSPEGTEAFF	TGTGCCAGCTCACCCGAGGGCACTGAAGCTTTCTTT
NA	TRBJ2-7	TRBV6-2/TRBV6-3	15	NA	CASSPSQLSSYEQYF	TGTGCCAGCAGTCCCTCACAGTTATCTTCCTACGAGCAGTACTTC
NA	TRBJ2-1	TRBV18	15	TRBD1	CASSPITGGSNEQFF	TGTGCCAGCTCACCGATAACAGGGGGCTCGAATGAGCAGTTCTTC
NA	TRBJ1-4	TRBV3-1/TRBV3-2	15	TRBD1	CASSQGQGTNEKLFF	TGTGCCAGCAGCCAAGGACAGGGGACTAATGAAAAACTGTTTTTT
NA	TRBJ1-5	TRBV6-1	16	NA	CASSVETGYSNQPQHF	TGTGCCAGCAGTGTAGAGACAGGCTATAGCAATCAGCCCCAGCATTTT
NA	TRBJ2-7	TRBV6-6	16	TRBD1	CASKFHSGTDFYEQYF	TGTGCCAGCAAATTTCATTCGGGGACAGATTTCTACGAGCAGTACTTC
NA	TRBJ1-2	TRBV27	14	TRBD1	CASRGTGVNYGYTF	TGTGCCAGCAGAGGGACAGGGGTTAACTATGGCTACACCTTC